Listed below are T cell receptor beta chains from one sample, sequenced in a study of T cell responses to AZD1222 COVID-19 vaccine. Profiling relied on immunoSEQ multiplex PCR, and the TCRdb table lists in-frame clones only, not all of them. The top ten hold around 7.1% of the sample, which has about 120,000 clones, roughly 90% seen once. Sequenced here: peripheral blood, sampled 28 days after the second AZD1222 dose. All receptors derive from an adult who received the AZD1222 COVID-19 vaccine. Both conserved end residues are part of each CDR3. Each record gives: J gene, D gene, V gene, clone size, CDR3 protein, CDR3 DNA. The D gene is left open where the match is weak. Clone size is shown for a subset of rows, as once, few, many or a class of expanded clone.

J: TRBJ2-1; D: -; V: TRBV4-1; size: -; CDR3: CASSQRPGTGLINEQFF; DNA: TGCGCCAGCAGCCAAAGACCCGGAACCGGCCTTATCAATGAGCAGTTCTTC
J: TRBJ2-7; D: TRBD1; V: TRBV9; size: -; CDR3: CASSVEGTGIFEQYF; DNA: TGTGCCAGCAGCGTAGAGGGGACAGGCATTTTCGAGCAGTACTTC
J: TRBJ1-1; D: TRBD1; V: TRBV28; size: -; CDR3: CASSPGQLGNTEAFF; DNA: TGTGCCAGCAGCCCGGGACAGTTGGGGAACACTGAAGCTTTCTTT
J: TRBJ2-7; D: -; V: TRBV28; size: -; CDR3: CASSSRLSTYEQYF; DNA: TGTGCCAGCAGTTCCCGGCTCTCCACCTACGAGCAGTACTTC
J: TRBJ2-2; D: -; V: TRBV5-1; size: -; CDR3: CASSLGGNTGELFF; DNA: TGCGCCAGCAGCTTGGGGGGCAACACCGGGGAGCTGTTTTTT
J: TRBJ2-5; D: TRBD2; V: TRBV5-1; size: -; CDR3: CASSFYAGGRGPETQYF; DNA: TGCGCCAGCAGCTTTTATGCGGGGGGGCGAGGGCCAGAGACCCAGTACTTC
J: TRBJ2-7; D: -; V: TRBV6-6; size: -; CDR3: CASSYSAGTKYEQYF; DNA: TGTGCCAGCAGTTACTCCGCCGGTACAAAGTACGAGCAGTACTTC
J: TRBJ1-6; D: -; V: TRBV6-8; size: -; CDR3: CASSYQGPGNREGNSPLHF; DNA: TGTGCCAGCAGTTACCAAGGGCCGGGAAATAGAGAAGGTAATTCACCCCTCCACTTT
J: TRBJ2-5; D: TRBD2; V: TRBV13; size: -; CDR3: CASSSRQLAGAKETQYF; DNA: TGTGCCAGCAGCTCCCGCCAACTAGCGGGGGCTAAAGAGACCCAGTACTTC
J: TRBJ1-2; D: -; V: TRBV2; size: -; CDR3: CASSVGAYGYTF; DNA: TGTGCCAGCAGTGTAGGCGCCTATGGCTACACCTTC
J: TRBJ1-2; D: -; V: TRBV11-3; size: -; CDR3: CASSFPEGPPNNGYTF; DNA: TGTGCCAGCAGCTTCCCGGAGGGGCCACCGAATAATGGCTACACCTTC
J: TRBJ1-1; D: TRBD1; V: TRBV27; size: -; CDR3: CASSKGQGRVAFF; DNA: TGTGCCAGCAGTAAAGGACAGGGTCGAGTGGCTTTCTTT
J: TRBJ2-3; D: -; V: TRBV5-6; size: -; CDR3: CASSREPSPTQYF; DNA: TGTGCCAGCAGCCGCGAACCTTCCCCTACGCAGTATTTT
J: TRBJ2-6; D: -; V: TRBV19; size: -; CDR3: CASSIPDYSGANVLTF; DNA: TGTGCCAGTAGCATCCCAGATTACTCTGGGGCCAACGTCCTGACTTTC
J: TRBJ2-5; D: TRBD2; V: TRBV19; size: -; CDR3: CASRTSGAQETQYF; DNA: TGTGCCAGTAGGACTAGCGGAGCCCAAGAGACCCAGTACTTC
J: TRBJ2-1; D: TRBD1; V: TRBV24-1; size: few; CDR3: CATSDASGGDEQFF; DNA: TGTGCCACCAGTGATGCCTCAGGGGGCGATGAGCAGTTCTTC
J: TRBJ2-5; D: -; V: TRBV5-1; size: -; CDR3: CASSKDSQETQYF; DNA: TGCGCCAGCAGCAAGGACAGCCAAGAGACCCAGTACTTC
J: TRBJ2-7; D: TRBD1; V: TRBV7-7; size: -; CDR3: CASSSDRGRGEQYF; DNA: TGTGCTAGCAGCTCTGACAGGGGGCGCGGCGAGCAGTACTTC
J: TRBJ1-1; D: -; V: TRBV18; size: -; CDR3: CASSPFGGSATEAFF; DNA: TGTGCCAGCTCACCCTTTGGGGGGTCTGCGACTGAAGCTTTCTTT
J: TRBJ1-2; D: -; V: TRBV12-3/TRBV12-4; size: -; CDR3: CASSSPGGRGYTF; DNA: TGTGCCAGCAGCTCCCCGGGGGGTCGGGGCTACACCTTC
J: TRBJ1-1; D: -; V: TRBV11-3; size: -; CDR3: CASSLLSGLNTEAFF; DNA: TGTGCCAGCAGCTTACTCTCGGGGCTGAACACTGAAGCTTTCTTT
J: TRBJ2-2; D: TRBD2; V: TRBV5-4; size: -; CDR3: CASDDTSGRAGTGELFF; DNA: TGTGCCAGCGATGATACTAGCGGGAGGGCAGGCACCGGGGAGCTGTTTTTT
J: TRBJ2-1; D: -; V: TRBV28; size: -; CDR3: CASSLSDTYEQFF; DNA: TGTGCCAGCAGTTTATCCGACACCTATGAGCAGTTCTTC
J: TRBJ2-7; D: -; V: TRBV24-1; size: -; CDR3: CATNAGGTSYEQYF; DNA: TGTGCCACCAACGCGGGCGGGACCAGCTACGAGCAGTACTTC
J: TRBJ2-7; D: -; V: TRBV12-3/TRBV12-4; size: -; CDR3: CASSDIYEQYF; DNA: TGTGCCAGCAGCGACATTTACGAGCAGTACTTC
J: TRBJ2-5; D: TRBD2; V: TRBV28; size: -; CDR3: CASSPPFAGEETQYF; DNA: TGTGCCAGCAGTCCGCCTTTTGCGGGAGAAGAGACCCAGTACTTC
J: TRBJ2-2; D: TRBD1; V: TRBV25-1; size: -; CDR3: CASSRTGVAGELFF; DNA: TGTGCCAGCAGTAGAACAGGGGTCGCCGGGGAGCTGTTTTTT
J: TRBJ2-7; D: TRBD2; V: TRBV10-2; size: -; CDR3: CASSEWGGSSYEQYF; DNA: TGCGCCAGCAGTGAGTGGGGAGGGAGCTCCTACGAGCAGTACTTC
J: TRBJ1-2; D: TRBD1; V: TRBV28; size: -; CDR3: CASKQGANYGYTF; DNA: TGTGCCAGCAAACAGGGGGCCAACTATGGCTACACCTTC
J: TRBJ1-1; D: -; V: TRBV5-1; size: -; CDR3: CASSLDVETEAFF; DNA: TGCGCCAGCAGCTTGGATGTCGAGACTGAAGCTTTCTTT
J: TRBJ2-7; D: -; V: TRBV7-2; size: -; CDR3: CASSLAALSYEQYF; DNA: TGTGCCAGCAGCTTAGCGGCGCTCTCCTACGAGCAGTACTTC
J: TRBJ2-7; D: -; V: TRBV1; size: -; CDR3: CTSSPGADYEQYF; DNA: TGCACCAGCAGCCCTGGGGCGGACTACGAGCAGTACTTC
J: TRBJ2-1; D: TRBD1; V: TRBV7-9; size: -; CDR3: CASSLSGGGKSYNEQFF; DNA: TGTGCCAGCAGCTTGTCAGGGGGCGGGAAGTCCTACAATGAGCAGTTCTTC
J: TRBJ2-2; D: -; V: TRBV25-1; size: -; CDR3: CASSRPSDTGELFF; DNA: TGTGCCAGCAGTAGACCAAGTGACACCGGGGAGCTGTTTTTT
J: TRBJ1-4; D: TRBD1; V: TRBV5-5; size: -; CDR3: CASSAAPGQGDEKLFF; DNA: TGTGCCAGCAGCGCCGCCCCGGGACAGGGAGATGAAAAACTGTTTTTT
J: TRBJ1-4; D: -; V: TRBV2; size: -; CDR3: CASSESHRNEKLFF; DNA: TGTGCCAGCAGTGAATCCCACCGTAATGAAAAACTGTTTTTT
J: TRBJ2-1; D: -; V: TRBV9; size: few; CDR3: CASSAPYNEQFF; DNA: TGTGCCAGCAGCGCACCCTACAATGAGCAGTTCTTC
J: TRBJ1-3; D: -; V: TRBV29-1; size: once; CDR3: CSVGVDTIYF; DNA: TGCAGCGTGGGGGTGGACACCATATATTTT
J: TRBJ2-1; D: -; V: TRBV3-1/TRBV3-2; size: -; CDR3: CASSQDRGYEQFF; DNA: TGTGCCAGCAGCCAAGATCGGGGATATGAGCAGTTCTTC
J: TRBJ1-1; D: -; V: TRBV5-1; size: -; CDR3: CASSPWTSGNTEAFF; DNA: TGCGCCAGCAGCCCCTGGACTAGTGGGAACACTGAAGCTTTCTTT
J: TRBJ1-1; D: -; V: TRBV30; size: -; CDR3: CAWSPNPRGAFF; DNA: TGTGCCTGGAGCCCCAATCCTAGAGGCGCTTTCTTT
J: TRBJ2-7; D: -; V: TRBV5-4; size: -; CDR3: CASSLGLPYEQYF; DNA: TGTGCCAGCAGCTTGGGACTCCCCTACGAGCAGTACTTC
J: TRBJ2-2; D: -; V: TRBV9; size: -; CDR3: CASSVEAVGALFF; DNA: TGTGCCAGCAGCGTAGAGGCCGTTGGCGCGCTGTTTTTT
J: TRBJ1-2; D: -; V: TRBV14; size: -; CDR3: CASSQVRGANYGYTF; DNA: TGTGCCAGCAGCCAAGTCCGCGGAGCGAATTATGGCTACACCTTC
J: TRBJ2-5; D: TRBD2; V: TRBV4-2; size: -; CDR3: CASSQDTGLAAQETQYF; DNA: TGTGCCAGCAGCCAAGATACGGGACTAGCGGCCCAAGAGACCCAGTACTTC
J: TRBJ1-2; D: TRBD1; V: TRBV5-4; size: -; CDR3: CASSWGQGKGDGYTF; DNA: TGTGCCAGCAGCTGGGGACAGGGAAAGGGTGACGGCTACACCTTC
J: TRBJ2-4; D: TRBD1; V: TRBV6-1; size: -; CDR3: CASSARARDRGPNIQYF; DNA: TGTGCCAGCAGTGCTCGCGCCCGGGACAGGGGTCCAAACATTCAGTACTTC
J: TRBJ2-1; D: -; V: TRBV7-6; size: once; CDR3: CASSSEPYNEQFF; DNA: TGTGCCAGCAGCTCCGAACCTTACAATGAGCAGTTCTTC
J: TRBJ2-1; D: -; V: TRBV7-9; size: -; CDR3: CASSPQGLSARSEQFF; DNA: TGTGCCAGCAGCCCTCAGGGGCTCTCAGCGAGGAGTGAGCAGTTCTTC
J: TRBJ1-1; D: -; V: TRBV5-4; size: few; CDR3: CASSLGDRTEAFF; DNA: TGTGCCAGCAGCTTGGGCGACAGAACTGAAGCTTTCTTT
J: TRBJ2-1; D: TRBD2; V: TRBV2; size: -; CDR3: CASSDWGLAGANYNEQFF; DNA: TGTGCCAGCAGTGACTGGGGGCTAGCGGGGGCCAACTACAATGAGCAGTTCTTC
J: TRBJ2-7; D: -; V: TRBV7-9; size: once; CDR3: CASSLGSHEQYF; DNA: TGTGCCAGCAGCTTAGGCTCCCACGAGCAGTACTTC
J: TRBJ1-5; D: TRBD1; V: TRBV4-1; size: -; CDR3: CASSHPGQPKQPQHF; DNA: TGCGCCAGCAGCCATCCGGGACAGCCGAAGCAGCCCCAGCATTTT
J: TRBJ2-7; D: -; V: TRBV7-2; size: -; CDR3: CASSSTSKYEQYF; DNA: TGTGCCAGCAGCTCCACGTCGAAATACGAGCAGTACTTC
J: TRBJ1-2; D: -; V: TRBV4-2; size: few; CDR3: CASSQGAGSLYGYTF; DNA: TGTGCCAGCAGCCAAGGGGCAGGGTCGCTCTATGGCTACACCTTC
J: TRBJ2-7; D: -; V: TRBV11-2; size: -; CDR3: CASSSPRDEQYF; DNA: TGTGCCAGCAGCTCGCCAAGGGACGAGCAGTACTTC
J: TRBJ1-1; D: -; V: TRBV6-1; size: -; CDR3: CASSEVGRTNTEAFF; DNA: TGTGCCAGCAGTGAAGTGGGACGGACGAACACTGAAGCTTTCTTT